Shown below are 2 T cell receptor beta chains from a single sample sequenced in a study of metastatic and nonmetastatic thyroid tumors. TCRdb re-clonotyped the PCR reads via MiXCR. The sample contains over 20,000 clones, 15% to 20% of which appear only once. Not a single patient had been given any form of treatment at any point before undergoing thyroid surgery. Sequencing was done on a sample of blood. Every receptor here comes from a female donor with papillary thyroid cancer or a benign thyroid nodule (not recorded which). Some clones in this sample may be carry-over from other donors' samples.

This clone was seen repeatedly, ten times or more. V gene TRBV7-6 combines with J gene TRBJ2-5; D gene ambiguous. Germline V gene sequence: CDR1 SGHVS, CDR2 FNYEAQ. V gave up 3 bases and J gave up 2 bases, with 7 bases separating them. The CDR3 has 13 amino acids. CDR3 sequence: CASSFGRQETQYF. CDR3 nucleotides: TGTGCCAGCAGCTTCGGACGGCAAGAGACCCAGTACTTC. Looking up the rest from reference TRBV7-6 and TRBJ2-5 gives the full variable domain: GAGVSQSPRYKVTKRGQDVALRCDPISGHVSLYWYRQALGQGPEFLTYFNYEAQQDKSGLPNDRFSAERPEGSISTLTIQRTEQRDSAMYRCASSFGRQETQYFGPGTRLLVL.

The V call is TRBV18, the J call TRBJ1-2; D gene uncertain. The CDR3 spans 15 residues. Germline CDR1 KGHSH, CDR2 LQKENI. Trimming pared 2 bases from V and 3 bases from J, leaving 13 bases between. The CDR3 DNA is TGTGCCAGCTCACCAAACAGCGCACCTCACTATGGCTACACCTTC. This encodes CASSPNSAPHYGYTF.